The present T cell receptor beta chain was sequenced within a study of metastatic and nonmetastatic thyroid tumors. Turning to the study itself: Across peripheral blood and tumor or nodule tissue samples taken from malignant and benign thyroid patients, the repertoires were compared with one another. General study findings and limits: Malignant thyroid tumors reportedly had TCR beta diversity that was significantly higher than in benign nodules, in blood and tumor.

A word on this clone: Its antigen remains unidentified.

In the study's own analysis: In papillary thyroid cancer, a distant-metastasis classifier was built using CDR3 differences across clinicopathological groups. From the PCR reads, TCRdb re-called clones with MiXCR. The V and J calls here are based on TCRdb, not the publication. This table holds over 50,000 clones, just under 30% found once. The CDR3 loop spans 12 amino acids. Germline V gives CDR1 LNHDA, CDR2 SQIVND (reference sequence). Trimming stripped 4 bases from V and 3 bases from J, with 6 bases between. Patients were all untreated before their thyroid surgery. This sequence was found in a female donor with papillary thyroid cancer or a benign thyroid nodule (not recorded which). Some clones in this sample may be carry-over from other donors' samples. The sequenced sample consisted of blood. J is TRBJ1-1 and V is TRBV19; D gene unclear. Here the CDR3 DNA reads TGTGCCAGTAGTAGAGGAGACACTGAAGCTTTCTTT. Translated, it gives CASSRGDTEAFF.